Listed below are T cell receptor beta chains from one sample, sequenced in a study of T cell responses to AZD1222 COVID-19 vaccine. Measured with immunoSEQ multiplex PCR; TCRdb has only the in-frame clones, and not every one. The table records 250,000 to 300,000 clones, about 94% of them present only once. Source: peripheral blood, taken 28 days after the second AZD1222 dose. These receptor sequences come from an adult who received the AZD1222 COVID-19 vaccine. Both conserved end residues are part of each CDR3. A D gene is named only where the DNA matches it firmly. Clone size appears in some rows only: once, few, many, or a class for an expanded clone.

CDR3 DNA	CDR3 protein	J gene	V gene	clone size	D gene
TGTGCCAGCAGTGAATTGGGGCAGTTCTTT	CASSELGQFF	TRBJ1-1	TRBV2	-	-
TGTGCCAGCAGTTTATCTGAAGCTTTCTTT	CASSLSEAFF	TRBJ1-1	TRBV27	-	-
TGTGCCAGTAGTCGTCTTGGGGTCCGAAGCACAGATACGCAGTATTTT	CASSRLGVRSTDTQYF	TRBJ2-3	TRBV19	-	-
TGTGCCAGCAGCCCATGGGGCGGGAATGAAAAACTGTTTTTT	CASSPWGGNEKLFF	TRBJ1-4	TRBV27	-	-
TGTGCCAGCAGCCAAGATCGGGAGGACTCCGCGAACACCGGGGAGCTGTTTTTT	CASSQDREDSANTGELFF	TRBJ2-2	TRBV14	-	TRBD2
TGTGCCAGTAGTATAAGGGGGAGGGATGAGCAGTTCTTC	CASSIRGRDEQFF	TRBJ2-1	TRBV19	-	-
TGTGCCGCCTGGGCCATGAACACTGAAGCTTTCTTT	CAAWAMNTEAFF	TRBJ1-1	TRBV28	-	-
TGTGCCAGCTCACCCACAGGGGGCGTCACAGATACGCAGTATTTT	CASSPTGGVTDTQYF	TRBJ2-3	TRBV18	-	TRBD1
TGTGCCAGTAGTTGGGACCCCACTAACTATGGCTACACCTTC	CASSWDPTNYGYTF	TRBJ1-2	TRBV19	-	-
TGTGCCAGCAGCCCGAGGAGGGAGAGAACCTACAATGAGCAGTTCTTC	CASSPRRERTYNEQFF	TRBJ2-1	TRBV11-1	once	-
TGTGCCAGCAGCTCCCGGTCGGGGACTAATTCACCCCTCCACTTT	CASSSRSGTNSPLHF	TRBJ1-6	TRBV7-9	once	-
TGTGCCAGCAGCTTTATGGACAGGGGGGGCACTGAAGCTTTCTTT	CASSFMDRGGTEAFF	TRBJ1-1	TRBV5-8	-	TRBD1
TGTGCCAGCAGTTACTCCCGCTCCTACAATGAGCAGTTCTTC	CASSYSRSYNEQFF	TRBJ2-1	TRBV6-5	once	-
TGTGCCAGCAGTCCCGGTCGGTATAGCAATCAGCCCCAGCATTTT	CASSPGRYSNQPQHF	TRBJ1-5	TRBV6-5	-	-
TGTGCCAGCAGCCGGGACTTCAGCTCCTACAATGAGCAGTTCTTC	CASSRDFSSYNEQFF	TRBJ2-1	TRBV7-2	-	-
TGTGCCAGCAGAATAGCGGGAGGGCCGGAAGCCCAGTACTTC	CASRIAGGPEAQYF	TRBJ2-5	TRBV7-2	-	TRBD2
TGTGCCAGCAGCGGGACCCTAGCAACTAATGAAAAACTGTTTTTT	CASSGTLATNEKLFF	TRBJ1-4	TRBV2	few	-
TGTGCCAGCAGTGCGAGATTCACTGAAGCTTTCTTT	CASSARFTEAFF	TRBJ1-1	TRBV12-3/TRBV12-4	-	-
TGTGCCAGCAGCGGGACAGCTAACTATGGCTACACCTTC	CASSGTANYGYTF	TRBJ1-2	TRBV7-2	-	TRBD1
TGTGCCAGCAGCTCCGACAGGGTAGGGAATCAGCCCCAGCATTTT	CASSSDRVGNQPQHF	TRBJ1-5	TRBV7-9	-	TRBD1
TGTGCCATCACCGGGACGGCCAAAAGCTACGAGCAGTACTTC	CAITGTAKSYEQYF	TRBJ2-7	TRBV10-3	-	-
TGTGCCAGCAGGAGGGTCGGCTACGAGCAGTACTTC	CASRRVGYEQYF	TRBJ2-7	TRBV12-3/TRBV12-4	-	-
TGCGCCAGCAGCTTGGGGGGCGGATTGACTGAAGCTTTCTTT	CASSLGGGLTEAFF	TRBJ1-1	TRBV5-1	-	-
TGTGCCATCAGACAGGGGACGGAACGGCCCCAGCATTTT	CAIRQGTERPQHF	TRBJ1-5	TRBV10-3	-	TRBD1
TGTGCCAGTGCCGGGGGCCGTGCTAATTCACCCCTCCACTTT	CASAGGRANSPLHF	TRBJ1-6	TRBV19	-	-
TGTGCCAGTACCCGCGGGGCAGGGGGTAACTATGGCTACACCTTC	CASTRGAGGNYGYTF	TRBJ1-2	TRBV19	-	TRBD1
TGTGCCAGCAGTCGTACAGGGATCGGTGACGGAGCAACTAATGAAAAACTGTTTTTT	CASSRTGIGDGATNEKLFF	TRBJ1-4	TRBV27	-	-
TGTGCCAGTAGTAAGACGGTTAGCACAGATACGCAGTATTTT	CASSKTVSTDTQYF	TRBJ2-3	TRBV19	-	-
TGTGCCAGACTAGAGGGCCGGGCCAACGTCCTGACTTTC	CARLEGRANVLTF	TRBJ2-6	TRBV2	-	-
TGTGCCAGCAGCTGGGCGTACTCAACTAATGAAAAACTGTTTTTT	CASSWAYSTNEKLFF	TRBJ1-4	TRBV5-5	-	-
TGTGCCAGCAGCCGGTCGGTCCGGGCCGGAGGAAACACCATATATTTT	CASSRSVRAGGNTIYF	TRBJ1-3	TRBV3-1/TRBV3-2	-	-
TGTGCCAGCAGTGCACAGGGAGGGAACACTGAAGCTTTCTTT	CASSAQGGNTEAFF	TRBJ1-1	TRBV27	-	-
TGTGCCAGCAGTGAATTGACCCGGTCACAAGGGATGAACACTGAAGCTTTCTTT	CASSELTRSQGMNTEAFF	TRBJ1-1	TRBV2	few	-
TGCAGTGCTAGTCAACTAGGTCGGTCCTACAATGAGCAGTTCTTC	CSASQLGRSYNEQFF	TRBJ2-1	TRBV20-1	-	-
TGTGCCAGCAGCTTAGACATCCTGGGTGCTTTCTTT	CASSLDILGAFF	TRBJ1-1	TRBV7-9	-	-
TGTGCCACCAGCAGCCTACGTTCTAGCACAGATACGCAGTATTTT	CATSSLRSSTDTQYF	TRBJ2-3	TRBV15	-	-
TGTGCCAGCAGCCCGGGACAGGATAATGAAAAACTGTTTTTT	CASSPGQDNEKLFF	TRBJ1-4	TRBV28	-	TRBD1
TGCGCCAGCAGCCAAGCCCTAAGACAGGGAGCCTACGAGCAGTACTTC	CASSQALRQGAYEQYF	TRBJ2-7	TRBV4-3	-	TRBD1
TGTGCCAGCAGCCAAGCGGGGGCGTCCCATGAAAAACTGTTTTTT	CASSQAGASHEKLFF	TRBJ1-4	TRBV3-1/TRBV3-2	-	-
TGTGCCAGCTTCCGGACAGGGCCTGCAGATACGCAGTATTTT	CASFRTGPADTQYF	TRBJ2-3	TRBV18	once	TRBD1
TGTGCCAGCAGTTTGGCAACCTACGAGCAGTACTTC	CASSLATYEQYF	TRBJ2-7	TRBV28	-	-
TGTGCCAGTAGTATAAGGGGGCAGGACACCGGGGAGCTGTTTTTT	CASSIRGQDTGELFF	TRBJ2-2	TRBV19	-	TRBD1
TGTGCCAGCAGCCCACTAGCGGGGGCTAGCACAGATACGCAGTATTTT	CASSPLAGASTDTQYF	TRBJ2-3	TRBV7-2	-	TRBD2
TGTGCCAGCATTGGACAGGGGTGGAACACTGAAGCTTTCTTT	CASIGQGWNTEAFF	TRBJ1-1	TRBV2	-	TRBD1
TGTGCCAGCAGTTACGTCGCAGGCGACAATGAGCAGTTCTTC	CASSYVAGDNEQFF	TRBJ2-1	TRBV6-5	-	-
TGCGCCAGCAGCCAACTCTTTAGCGGGAGTAAGGACACCGGGGAGCTGTTTTTT	CASSQLFSGSKDTGELFF	TRBJ2-2	TRBV4-3	-	TRBD2
TGTGCCAGCAGTGATAGGGTCGGGGGGATCCACGAGCAGTACTTC	CASSDRVGGIHEQYF	TRBJ2-7	TRBV2	once	TRBD2
TGTGCCAGCAGTGTGGGGGTAGGGGGGGATCAGCCCCAGCATTTT	CASSVGVGGDQPQHF	TRBJ1-5	TRBV27	-	-
TGTGCCAGCAGTCGCGGACAGGGCGGCGGCTACACCTTC	CASSRGQGGGYTF	TRBJ1-2	TRBV6-2/TRBV6-3	-	TRBD1